The 30 T cell receptor beta chains listed next were all sequenced from one sample in a study of T cell responses to AZD1222 COVID-19 vaccine (dated by TCRdb to the early 2020s). Receptors were amplified or captured by the immunoSEQ multiplex PCR assay. This immuneACCESS table, as held by TCRdb, lists in-frame sequences with V and J called but not all clones. Of the missing ones, under half trace to an unresolved V gene in checked studies; the others have no known cause. Counted in this sample were around 99,000 clones; approximately 91% of them appeared once. The top ten clonotypes cover 6.5% to 10% of the sample. This specimen's time point label, interpreted: about 28 days (+/-7) after the second vaccine dose. Sequenced here: peripheral blood, sampled 28 days after the second AZD1222 dose. These receptors were collected from an adult who received the AZD1222 COVID-19 vaccine.

This clone is a singleton in its sample. This chain connects TRBV28 to TRBJ2-7; D is unclear. V gave up 6 bases and J gave up 1 base, with 13 bases separating them. The CDR3 covers 14 residues. Germline assignment: CDR1 MDHEN and CDR2 SYDVKM. Here the CDR3 reads CASRRVLNSYEQYF. CDR3 bases: TGTGCCAGCAGACGGGTCTTGAATTCCTACGAGCAGTACTTC.

This rearrangement joins TRBV11-2 to TRBJ2-1; 8 bases fit TRBD1. Per the germline V gene, CDR1 is SGHAT and CDR2 is FQNNGV. The CDR3 totals 16 residues. The V and J ends lost 5 bases and 8 bases, in that order; junction bases with no gene match: 14. CDR3 nucleotides: TGTGCCAGCAGCCTAGGCAGGGACAGGCCCTTAGATGAGCAGTTCTTC. Protein sequence: CASSLGRDRPLDEQFF.

The chain employs TRBV6-5 and TRBJ2-2; 7 nucleotides agree with TRBD1. The CDR3 runs to 14 residues. With V trimmed by 8 bases and J by 7 bases, 10 bases remained unmatched. Germline V CDR1 and CDR2: MNHEY, SVGAGI. CDR3 DNA sequence: TGTGCCAGCGTTGACAGGGAACGGGGCGGGGAGCTGTTTTTT. The encoded protein is CASVDRERGGELFF.

The V and J genes are TRBV5-1 and TRBJ1-1; D possibly corresponds to TRBD1 (6 bases). This CDR3 comprises 16 residues. V was pared by 4 bases and J by 4 bases, with 20 bases between. The germline CDR1 and CDR2 sequences are SGHRS and YFSETQ. Written as DNA, the CDR3 is TGCGCCAGCAGCCCCCGGGGATCAGGGGTAAGCACTGAAGCTTTCTTT. Its translation: CASSPRGSGVSTEAFF. Full variable domain (rest looked up from reference TRBV5-1 and TRBJ1-1): KAGVTQTPRYLIKTRGQQVTLSCSPISGHRSVSWYQQTPGQGLQFLFEYFSETQRNKGNFPGRFSGRQFSNSRSEMNVSTLELGDSALYLCASSPRGSGVSTEAFFGQGTRLTVV.

The V gene is TRBV18, the J gene TRBJ2-3; TRBD1 matches at 9 bases. This CDR3 is built from 14 residues. The germline CDR1 and CDR2 sequences are KGHSH and LQKENI. With V trimmed by 5 bases and J by 7 bases, 7 bases remained unmatched. The CDR3 loop reads CASSTGTGIHTQYF. DNA of the CDR3: TGTGCCAGCTCAACCGGGACAGGGATACATACGCAGTATTTT. Supplemented by reference TRBV18 and TRBJ2-3, the full variable domain reads NAGVMQNPRHLVRRRGQEARLRCSPMKGHSHVYWYRQLPEEGLKFMVYLQKENIIDESGMPKERFSAEFPKEGPSILRIQQVVRGDSAAYFCASSTGTGIHTQYFGPGTRLTVL.

The chain carries TRBV3-1 (or the pseudogene TRBV3-2) and TRBJ2-2; TRBD1 or TRBD2 may be the D gene (5 bases each). Germline CDR1 is LGHDT and CDR2 is YNNKEL (reference sequence). The length of the CDR3 is 13 residues. Trimming removed 0 bases from V and 7 bases from J, with 6 bases in between. The CDR3 nucleotides are TGTGCCAGCAGCCAAGATGGGGGCGGGGAGCTGTTTTTT. The encoded protein is CASSQDGGGELFF.

The gene calls are TRBV19 and TRBJ1-3; unclear D gene. The germline V gene encodes CDR1 LNHDA and CDR2 SQIVND (reference sequence). The CDR3 totals 13 residues. V lost 3 bases and J lost 10, with 13 bases in between. The CDR3 protein is CASSINSQTTIYF. The CDR3 DNA sequence: TGTGCCAGTAGTATCAATTCTCAGACGACCATATATTTT. Filled out from reference TRBV19 and TRBJ1-3, the complete variable domain reads DGGITQSPKYLFRKEGQNVTLSCEQNLNHDAMYWYRQDPGQGLRLIYYSQIVNDFQKGDIAEGYSVSREKKESFPLTVTSAQKNPTAFYLCASSINSQTTIYFGEGSWLTVV.

The V and J genes are TRBV18 and TRBJ2-5; 7 nucleotides align to TRBD1. The trim removed 5 bases at V and 2 bases at J, leaving 2 bases unmatched. Germline V gene sequence: CDR1 KGHSH, CDR2 LQKENI. The CDR3 runs 13 residues. The CDR3 loop is CASSTGQQETQYF. In nucleotides, the CDR3 is TGTGCCAGCTCAACGGGACAGCAAGAGACCCAGTACTTC.

On this clone: The same CDR3 is also encoded by other DNA sequences in this sample. The chain recombines TRBV19 with TRBJ1-2; 8 nucleotides line up with TRBD1. The CDR3 totals 15 residues. Germline values: CDR1 LNHDA, CDR2 SQIVND (reference sequence). Germline trimming cut 6 bases from V and 2 bases from J; bases unmatched to any gene: 8. CDR3 in DNA: TGTGCCAGTAGCCTATCAGGGGGCACCAACTATGGCTACACCTTC. Translation: CASSLSGGTNYGYTF. The complete variable domain, with remaining parts taken from reference TRBV19 and TRBJ1-2, reads DGGITQSPKYLFRKEGQNVTLSCEQNLNHDAMYWYRQDPGQGLRLIYYSQIVNDFQKGDIAEGYSVSREKKESFPLTVTSAQKNPTAFYLCASSLSGGTNYGYTFGSGTRLTVV.

This chain connects TRBV18 to TRBJ2-1; no firm D call. Trimming took off 1 base at V and 9 bases at J, with 13 bases between the two ends. This CDR3 spans 14 amino acids. Germline CDR1 reads KGHSH; CDR2 reads LQKENI. CDR3 region: CASSPQGGSFEQFF. The CDR3 DNA reads TGTGCCAGCTCACCACAGGGTGGTAGCTTTGAGCAGTTCTTC.

The chain joins TRBV28 to TRBJ1-2; the D is unclear. The CDR3 consists of 13 residues. Germline V lookup: CDR1 MDHEN, CDR2 SYDVKM. The V and J ends lost 4 bases and 4 bases respectively, with 10 bases between them. The CDR3: CASSSGMSYGYTF. The CDR3 bases are TGTGCCAGCAGTTCTGGGATGAGCTATGGCTACACCTTC.

The V gene is TRBV28, the J gene TRBJ1-2, with D possibly matching TRBD1 (6 bases). The CDR3 length is 13 residues. Trimming shortened V by 7 bases and J by 3 bases, and 12 bases separated the two germline ends. CDR1 MDHEN and CDR2 SYDVKM come from the germline V gene. The chain's CDR3 is CASMDSLHYGYTF. CDR3 nucleotides: TGTGCCAGCATGGACAGCCTTCACTATGGCTACACCTTC.

The chain has TRBV28 and TRBJ1-2, with TRBD1 matching over 11 bases. This CDR3 is built from 14 residues. Trimming at V came to 6 bases and at J to 4 bases, leaving 4 bases not matched to a gene. The germline CDR1 and CDR2 sequences are MDHEN and SYDVKM. Here the CDR3 reads CASSRGTGGYGYTF. CDR3 nucleotide sequence: TGTGCCAGCAGCCGCGGGACAGGGGGCTATGGCTACACCTTC.

CDR3 sequence reads: CASSSGQPQETQYF. The CDR3 region has the DNA TGCGCCAGCAGCTCTGGACAGCCCCAAGAGACCCAGTACTTC. V and J are TRBV5-1 and TRBJ2-5; possible D gene TRBD1, 6 bases. Germline CDR1 reads SGHRS; CDR2 reads YFSETQ. V was trimmed by 3 bases and J by 1 base, leaving 10 bases between them. The CDR3 length is 14 residues. Full variable domain (rest looked up from reference TRBV5-1 and TRBJ2-5): KAGVTQTPRYLIKTRGQQVTLSCSPISGHRSVSWYQQTPGQGLQFLFEYFSETQRNKGNFPGRFSGRQFSNSRSEMNVSTLELGDSALYLCASSSGQPQETQYFGPGTRLLVL.

V is TRBV19 and J is TRBJ2-3; 8 nucleotides align to TRBD2. This CDR3 contains 13 residues. Germline V gene sequence: CDR1 LNHDA, CDR2 SQIVND (reference sequence). After removal of 11 bases from V and 0 bases from J, the junction contained 4 bases not matched to a gene. The CDR3 DNA is TGTGCCTGCTCTAGCGGGAGCACAGATACGCAGTATTTT. Translated, it gives CACSSGSTDTQYF.

The rearrangement uses TRBV9 and TRBJ2-5, with 13 nucleotides matching TRBD2. Germline CDR1 and CDR2: SGDLS and YYNGEE. J lost 4 bases, V lost 4 bases, and 13 bases had no gene match. CDR3 length: 18 residues. CDR3 coding DNA: TGTGCCAGCAGCCCCCGACTAGCGGGAGGCAGGGGGGTAGAGACCCAGTACTTC. It is translated as CASSPRLAGGRGVETQYF.

This clone was recorded a few times. The V gene is TRBV10-2, the J gene TRBJ2-5; D is undetermined. The CDR3 has 13 amino acids. The ends were cut back, 4 bases at V and 5 bases at J, with 11 bases in the middle. Germline CDR1 reads WSHSY; CDR2 reads SAAADI. The CDR3 loop reads CASSVQVRETQYF. The CDR3 nucleotides are TGCGCCAGCAGTGTTCAGGTTAGGGAGACCCAGTACTTC.

The chain recombines TRBV9 with TRBJ2-1; TRBD2 matches 14 bases. The CDR3 is made up of 19 amino acids. The V gene end was trimmed by 5 bases and the J gene end by 4 bases; junction bases not matched to a gene: 14. Germline assignment: CDR1 SGDLS and CDR2 YYNGEE. CDR3 loop: CASSDSGLAGVWGYNEQFF. The CDR3 DNA reads TGTGCCAGCAGTGACTCGGGACTAGCGGGAGTGTGGGGTTACAATGAGCAGTTCTTC.

The V and J genes are TRBV19 and TRBJ2-1; 7 bases are shared with TRBD2. The V segment lost 4 bases and the J segment 4 bases; nucleotides outside the gene matches: 4. This CDR3 spans 14 amino acids. Germline V gene lookup returns CDR1 LNHDA and CDR2 SQIVND (reference sequence). The CDR3, as DNA: TGTGCCAGTAGTACAGGGACTACATACAATGAGCAGTTCTTC. Protein sequence: CASSTGTTYNEQFF.

The chain couples TRBV2 to TRBJ1-2; D gene unclear. Per the germline V gene, CDR1 is SNHLY and CDR2 is FYNNEI. This CDR3 is 12 amino acids long. The ends were cut back, 6 bases at V and 8 bases at J, with 13 bases in the middle. The CDR3 spells CASRQRVGGYTF. CDR3 coding DNA: TGTGCCAGCAGGCAAAGGGTGGGCGGCTACACCTTC.

This clone is a singleton in its sample. V is TRBV14 and J is TRBJ2-2, with unresolved D. This CDR3 is 17 amino acids long. V was clipped by 0 bases and J by 0 bases, with 11 bases between them. Per germline, CDR1 SGHDN and CDR2 FVKESK. The CDR3 reads CASSQDLQSANTGELFF. CDR3 DNA: TGTGCCAGCAGCCAAGATCTTCAGTCCGCGAACACCGGGGAGCTGTTTTTT.

This chain joins TRBV7-9 and TRBJ1-4; D is uncertain. Germline V gene data show CDR1 as SEHNR and CDR2 as FQNEAQ (reference sequence). Trimming left V 8 bases short and J 0 bases short, with 19 bases between. CDR3 length: 17 residues. CDR3 sequence: CASAALISGATNEKLFF. Written as DNA, the CDR3 is TGTGCCAGCGCCGCTCTTATCTCAGGTGCAACTAATGAAAAACTGTTTTTT. The full variable domain, completed using reference TRBV7-9 and TRBJ1-4, is DTGVSQNPRHKITKRGQNVTFRCDPISEHNRLYWYRQTLGQGPEFLTYFQNEAQLEKSRLLSDRFSAERPKGSFSTLEIQRTEQGDSAMYLCASAALISGATNEKLFFGSGTQLSVL.

This chain connects TRBV28 to TRBJ2-5; a weak D match, TRBD1 (5 bases). The V gene's germline CDR1 is MDHEN and CDR2 SYDVKM. The CDR3 length is 15 residues. V dropped 4 bases and J dropped 4 bases, with 16 bases sitting between them. The CDR3 DNA reads as TGTGCCAGCAGTTCCCAGGGCGCGAGTGGAGAGACCCAGTACTTC. This translates into CASSSQGASGETQYF. Variable domain in full (rest from reference TRBV28 and TRBJ2-5): DVKVTQSSRYLVKRTGEKVFLECVQDMDHENMFWYRQDPGLGLRLIYFSYDVKMKEKGDIPEGYSVSREKKERFSLILESASTNQTSMYLCASSSQGASGETQYFGPGTRLLVL.

The rearrangement joins TRBV5-3 to TRBJ2-3; possibly TRBD1 for D (5 bases). TRBV5-3 is an ORF, and what it does is uncertain. The CDR3 runs 15 residues. V dropped 6 bases and J dropped 1 base, with 15 bases sitting between them. CDR3 in DNA: TGTGCCAGAAACCCAGGGCACGCCGGCACAGATACGCAGTATTTT. This sequence encodes CARNPGHAGTDTQYF.

As concerns this clone: Mismatch with germline at one junction end may stem from a read error. The V call is TRBV5-4, the J call TRBJ2-5, with 8 bases fitting TRBD2. CDR3 length equals 16 residues. Per germline, CDR1 SGHNT and CDR2 YYREEE (reference sequence). The CDR3 DNA reads TGTGCCCGCAGCCCCGGGGGGGGGCGGGGTCCGGAGACCCAGTACTTC. Amino acid sequence: CARSPGGGRGPETQYF.

With respect to this clone: Additional DNA sequences in this sample encode the identical CDR3. The chain links TRBV25-1 to TRBJ1-1; no firm D call. CDR3 length: 12 amino acids. Germline V CDR1 and CDR2: MGHDK, SYGVNS. Trimming pared 3 bases from V and 0 bases from J, leaving 2 bases between. This chain's CDR3 is CASSDLNTEAFF. CDR3 sequence (DNA): TGTGCCAGCAGTGACCTGAACACTGAAGCTTTCTTT.

This clone was found once. V is TRBV11-2 and J is TRBJ2-7, with D unclear. Germline CDR1 is SGHAT and CDR2 is FQNNGV. V lost 3 bases and J lost 3, with 9 bases in between. This CDR3 region has 13 residues. The CDR3 spells CASSFQAHYEQYF. CDR3 DNA: TGTGCCAGCAGCTTTCAGGCACACTACGAGCAGTACTTC.

The chain is built from TRBV15 and TRBJ1-4; 10 bases fit TRBD1. V was clipped by 3 bases and J by 6 bases; unmatched bases: 7. Germline assignment: CDR1 LNHNV and CDR2 YYDKDF (reference sequence). CDR3 length equals 16 residues. The CDR3 here is CATSRLVGTGDEKLFF. DNA for the CDR3: TGTGCCACCAGCAGGCTAGTTGGGACAGGGGATGAAAAACTGTTTTTT.

This clone was picked up one time. At the DNA level, this CDR3 is encoded by other sequences in the same sample as well. The V call is TRBV28, the J call TRBJ1-2; tentatively, D is TRBD1 (5 bases). Trimming took off 4 bases at V and 3 bases at J, with 6 bases between the two ends. The CDR3 has 12 amino acids. Germline V gene data show CDR1 as MDHEN and CDR2 as SYDVKM. The CDR3 is CASSSGDYGYTF. CDR3 in DNA: TGTGCCAGCAGTTCGGGGGACTATGGCTACACCTTC.

The chain recombines TRBV19 with TRBJ1-5; tentative D call: TRBD1 (6 bases). Trimming pared 3 bases from V and 4 bases from J, leaving 13 bases between. From germline, CDR1 is LNHDA and CDR2 SQIVND (reference sequence). CDR3 size: 15 residues. CDR3 loop: CASSIQGTGNQPQHF. DNA of the CDR3: TGTGCCAGTAGTATTCAGGGGACGGGGAATCAGCCCCAGCATTTT.